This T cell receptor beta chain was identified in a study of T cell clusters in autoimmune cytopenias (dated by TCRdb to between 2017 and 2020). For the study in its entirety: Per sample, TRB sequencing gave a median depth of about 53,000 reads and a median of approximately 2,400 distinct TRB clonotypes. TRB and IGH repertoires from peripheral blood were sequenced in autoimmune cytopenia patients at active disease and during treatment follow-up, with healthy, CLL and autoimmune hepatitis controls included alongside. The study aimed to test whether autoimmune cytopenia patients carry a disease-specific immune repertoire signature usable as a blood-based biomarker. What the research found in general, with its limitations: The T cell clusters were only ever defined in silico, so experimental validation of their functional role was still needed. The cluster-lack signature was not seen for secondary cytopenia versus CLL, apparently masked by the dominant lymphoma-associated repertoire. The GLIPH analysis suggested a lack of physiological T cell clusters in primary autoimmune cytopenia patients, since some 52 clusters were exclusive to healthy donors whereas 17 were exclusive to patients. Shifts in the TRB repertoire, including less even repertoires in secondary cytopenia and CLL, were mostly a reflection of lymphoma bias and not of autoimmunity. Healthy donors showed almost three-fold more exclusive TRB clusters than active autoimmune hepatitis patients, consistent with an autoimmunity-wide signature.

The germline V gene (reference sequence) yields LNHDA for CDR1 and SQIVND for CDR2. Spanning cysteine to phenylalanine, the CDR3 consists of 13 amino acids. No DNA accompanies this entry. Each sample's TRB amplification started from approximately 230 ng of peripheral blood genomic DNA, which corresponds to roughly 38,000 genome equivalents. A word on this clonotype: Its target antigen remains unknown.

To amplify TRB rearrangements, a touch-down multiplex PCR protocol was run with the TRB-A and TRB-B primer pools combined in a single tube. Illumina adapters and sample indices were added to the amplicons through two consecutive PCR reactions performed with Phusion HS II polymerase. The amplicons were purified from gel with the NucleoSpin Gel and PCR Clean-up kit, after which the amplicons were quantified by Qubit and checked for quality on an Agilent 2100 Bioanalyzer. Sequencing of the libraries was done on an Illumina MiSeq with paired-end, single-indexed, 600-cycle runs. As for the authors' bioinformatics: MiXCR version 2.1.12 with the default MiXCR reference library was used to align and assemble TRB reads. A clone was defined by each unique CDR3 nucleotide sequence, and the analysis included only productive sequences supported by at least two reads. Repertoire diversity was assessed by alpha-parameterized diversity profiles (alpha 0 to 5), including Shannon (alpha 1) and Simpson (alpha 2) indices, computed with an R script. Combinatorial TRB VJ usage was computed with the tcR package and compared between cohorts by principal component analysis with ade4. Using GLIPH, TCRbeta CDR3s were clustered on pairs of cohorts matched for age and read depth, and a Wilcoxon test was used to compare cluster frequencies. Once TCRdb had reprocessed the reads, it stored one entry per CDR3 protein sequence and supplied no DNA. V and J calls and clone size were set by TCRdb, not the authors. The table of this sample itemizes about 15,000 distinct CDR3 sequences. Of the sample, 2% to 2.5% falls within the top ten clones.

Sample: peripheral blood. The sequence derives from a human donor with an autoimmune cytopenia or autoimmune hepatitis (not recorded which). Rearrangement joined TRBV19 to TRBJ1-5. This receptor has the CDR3 CATQYGGNQPQHF. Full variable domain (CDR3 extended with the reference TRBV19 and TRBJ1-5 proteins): DGGITQSPKYLFRKEGQNVTLSCEQNLNHDAMYWYRQDPGQGLRLIYYSQIVNDFQKGDIAEGYSVSREKKESFPLTVTSAQKNPTAFYLCATQYGGNQPQHFGDGTRLSIL.